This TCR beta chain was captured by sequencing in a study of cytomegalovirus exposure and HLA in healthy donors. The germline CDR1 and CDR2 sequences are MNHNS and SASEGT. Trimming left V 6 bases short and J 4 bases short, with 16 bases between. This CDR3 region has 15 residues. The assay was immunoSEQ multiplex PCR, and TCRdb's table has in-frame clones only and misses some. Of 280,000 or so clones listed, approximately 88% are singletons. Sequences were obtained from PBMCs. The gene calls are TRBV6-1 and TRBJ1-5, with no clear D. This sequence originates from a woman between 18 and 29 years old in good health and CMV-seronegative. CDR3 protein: CASRGRGLQNQPQHF. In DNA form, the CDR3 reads TGTGCCAGCAGGGGAAGAGGACTGCAAAATCAGCCCCAGCATTTT.